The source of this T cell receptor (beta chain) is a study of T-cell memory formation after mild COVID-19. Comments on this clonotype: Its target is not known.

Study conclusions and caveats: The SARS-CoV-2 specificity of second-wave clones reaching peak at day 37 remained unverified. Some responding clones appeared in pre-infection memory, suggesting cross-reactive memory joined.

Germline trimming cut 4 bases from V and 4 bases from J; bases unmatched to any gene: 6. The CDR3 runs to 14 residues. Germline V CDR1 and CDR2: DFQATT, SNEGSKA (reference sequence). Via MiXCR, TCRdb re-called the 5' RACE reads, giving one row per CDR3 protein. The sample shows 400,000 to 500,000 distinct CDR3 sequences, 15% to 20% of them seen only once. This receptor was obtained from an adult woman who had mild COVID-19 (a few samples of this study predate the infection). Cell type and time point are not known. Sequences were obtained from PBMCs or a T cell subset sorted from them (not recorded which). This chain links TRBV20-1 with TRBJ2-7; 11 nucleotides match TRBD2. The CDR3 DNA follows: TGCAGTGCTACCCCCACTAGCGGGAGTTACGAGCAGTACTTC. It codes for CSATPTSGSYEQYF.